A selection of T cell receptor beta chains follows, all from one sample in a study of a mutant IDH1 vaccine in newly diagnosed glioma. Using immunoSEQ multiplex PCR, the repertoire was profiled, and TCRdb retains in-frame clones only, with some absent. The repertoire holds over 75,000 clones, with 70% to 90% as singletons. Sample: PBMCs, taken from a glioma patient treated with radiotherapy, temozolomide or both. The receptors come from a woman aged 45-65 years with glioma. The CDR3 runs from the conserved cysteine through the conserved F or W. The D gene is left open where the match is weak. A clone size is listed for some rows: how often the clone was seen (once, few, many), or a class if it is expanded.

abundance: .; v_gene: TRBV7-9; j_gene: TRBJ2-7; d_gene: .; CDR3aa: CASSLAGVGEQYF; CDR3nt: TGTGCCAGCAGCTTAGCTGGGGTGGGCGAGCAGTACTTC
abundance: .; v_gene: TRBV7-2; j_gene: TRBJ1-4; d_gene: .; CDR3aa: CASSFLTAVGEKLFF; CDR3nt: TGTGCCAGCAGCTTCCTCACGGCGGTGGGTGAAAAACTGTTTTTT
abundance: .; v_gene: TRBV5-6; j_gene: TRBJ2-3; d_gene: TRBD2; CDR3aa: CASSRGGTAGGPDTQYF; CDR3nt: TGTGCCAGCAGCCGGGGGGGCACTGCGGGAGGCCCAGATACGCAGTATTTT
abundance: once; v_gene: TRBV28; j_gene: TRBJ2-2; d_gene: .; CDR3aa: CASSLFPVANTGELFF; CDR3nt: TGTGCCAGCAGTTTATTCCCGGTGGCGAACACCGGGGAGCTGTTTTTT
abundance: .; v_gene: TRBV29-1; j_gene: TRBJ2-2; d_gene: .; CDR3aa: CSVLLRVGELFF; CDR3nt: TGCAGCGTCCTACTCAGGGTTGGGGAGCTGTTTTTT
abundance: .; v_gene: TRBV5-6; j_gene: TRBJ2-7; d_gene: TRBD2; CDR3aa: CASSITSGSPREQYF; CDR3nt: TGTGCCAGCAGTATAACTAGCGGGAGCCCTCGCGAGCAGTACTTC
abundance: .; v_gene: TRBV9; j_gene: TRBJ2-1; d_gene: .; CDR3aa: CASSVAQDSNEQFF; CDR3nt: TGTGCCAGCAGCGTAGCTCAGGACTCCAATGAGCAGTTCTTC
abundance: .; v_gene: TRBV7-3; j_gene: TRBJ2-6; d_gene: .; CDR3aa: CASSLTFGGDKANVLTF; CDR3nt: TGTGCCAGCAGCTTAACCTTCGGGGGCGATAAGGCCAACGTCCTGACTTTC
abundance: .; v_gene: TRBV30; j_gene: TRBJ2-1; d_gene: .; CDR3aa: CAWSLKLRGDNEQFF; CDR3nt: TGTGCCTGGAGCCTTAAACTTAGAGGTGACAATGAGCAGTTCTTC
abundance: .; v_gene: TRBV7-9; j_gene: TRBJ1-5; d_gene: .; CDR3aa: CASSPGTSASQPQHF; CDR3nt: TGTGCCAGCAGCCCGGGGACATCAGCGAGTCAGCCCCAGCATTTT
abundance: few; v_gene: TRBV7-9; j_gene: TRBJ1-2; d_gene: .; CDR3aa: CASSLEIGGGLGYTF; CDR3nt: TGTGCCAGCAGCTTAGAGATAGGCGGGGGGCTTGGCTACACCTTC
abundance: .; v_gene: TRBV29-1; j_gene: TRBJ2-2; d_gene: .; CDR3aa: CSVEGSGHTGELFF; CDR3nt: TGCAGCGTTGAAGGTAGCGGACACACCGGGGAGCTGTTTTTT